A single sample gave rise to the 25 T cell receptor beta chains below, sequenced in a study of OX40 agonist ivuxolimab in advanced cancers. Using immunoSEQ multiplex PCR, the repertoire was profiled, and TCRdb retains in-frame clones only, with some absent. The sample has 25,000 or so clones, approximately 73% seen once. This specimen was CD4+ or CD8+ T cells sorted from blood, taken in a trial of the OX40 agonist ivuxolimab. The receptors were gathered from an adult with an advanced solid tumor such as melanoma, head and neck, liver or kidney cancer.

The J gene is TRBJ2-1, the V gene TRBV5-1, with 8 bases aligning to TRBD1. The CDR3 is 15 residues long. V lost 2 bases to trimming and J lost 4 bases; unmatched junction nucleotides: 5. Germline V CDR1 and CDR2: SGHRS, YFSETQ. The CDR3 sequence is CASSLTGGPYNEQFF. The CDR3 DNA reads as TGCGCCAGCAGCTTAACAGGGGGACCATACAATGAGCAGTTCTTC.

The chain combines TRBV11-2 with TRBJ2-1, with D maybe TRBD2 (5 bases). Germline-derived CDR1 and CDR2 are SGHAT and FQNNGV. This CDR3 has 15 amino acids. V shed 3 bases and J shed 10 bases, with 19 bases lying between them. CDR3 coding DNA: TGTGCCAGCAGCTTGTCCCTTAGTGCGGGCGAAGAGCAGTTCTTC. Translating it yields CASSLSLSAGEEQFF.

V and J are TRBV7-2 and TRBJ2-1, with D perhaps assigned TRBD1 or TRBD2 (6 bases each). Trimming took 1 base from V and 6 from J, leaving 13 bases between them. Germline V gene lookup returns CDR1 SGHTA and CDR2 FQGNSA. This CDR3 contains 15 residues. Written as DNA, the CDR3 is TGTGCCAGCAGCTTAGGGCCCGGGGGCCTCAATGAGCAGTTCTTC. This translates into CASSLGPGGLNEQFF.

The chain is built from TRBV19 and TRBJ2-7; the D is unclear. V lost 1 base to trimming and J lost 2 bases, with 6 bases between them. CDR1 LNHDA and CDR2 SQIVND come from the germline V gene (reference sequence). The CDR3 loop spans 13 amino acids. The CDR3 spells CASSIGRPYEQYF. CDR3 coding DNA: TGTGCCAGTAGTATAGGCAGGCCCTACGAGCAGTACTTC.

The J gene is TRBJ1-3, the V gene TRBV28; the D is unclear. V lost 5 bases, J lost 0 bases, and 20 bases lay in between. The CDR3 consists of 18 residues. The V gene's germline CDR1 is MDHEN and CDR2 SYDVKM. The CDR3 DNA follows: TGTGCCAGCAGTACTATGGTACAGCCGGCGCTCTCTGGAAACACCATATATTTT. It specifies CASSTMVQPALSGNTIYF.

The CDR3 DNA reads TGTGCCAGCAGTGACTCAGCGGGGGGAACGTACAATGAGCAGTTCTTC. Protein sequence: CASSDSAGGTYNEQFF. The chain links TRBV6-4 to TRBJ2-1, with 9 bases aligning to TRBD2. The germline CDR1 and CDR2 sequences are MRHNA and SNTAGT. V was clipped by 0 bases and J by 4 bases; unmatched bases: 4. The CDR3 consists of 16 residues.

This clone was seen a handful of times. Without the conserved terminal phenylalanine or tryptophan, this CDR3 likely stems from a read error. The limits of the CDR3 on the DNA are not certain, so only TCRdb's listed CDR3 is given. The chain recombines TRBV12-5 with TRBJ1-5. The CDR3 is 10 residues long, counting both termini. CDR1 is LGHNT and CDR2 is FRNRAP in the germline V gene. CDR3: CASGRDPYLL.

The chain couples TRBV18 to TRBJ1-4, with D tentatively TRBD1 (6 bases). Per the germline V gene, CDR1 is KGHSH and CDR2 is LQKENI. This CDR3 has 18 residues. Trimming removed 2 bases at V and 5 bases at J, with 21 bases between. CDR3 coding DNA: TGTGCCAGCTCACCATGGGGAATTACAGGGAATCTAAATGAAAAACTGTTTTTT. Translating gives CASSPWGITGNLNEKLFF.

This rearrangement joins TRBV21-1 to TRBJ1-5. TRBV21-1 is a documented pseudogene. The CDR3 length is 16 residues. CDR3 nucleotide sequence: TGTGCCAGCAGCACTAGGCATCGCAGCATTAATCAGCCCCAGCATTTT. Translating gives CASSTRHRSINQPQHF.

This clone was found a few times. The V gene is TRBV5-6, the J gene TRBJ2-4, with D maybe TRBD1 (6 bases). This CDR3 has 19 amino acids. Between the trimmed V and J ends, which lost 1 base and 0 bases, there was a span of 20 bases. Germline V gene data show CDR1 as SGHDT and CDR2 as YYEEEE. Here the CDR3 reads CASSLLSGDVLGAKNIQYF. CDR3 coding DNA: TGTGCCAGCAGCTTGTTATCAGGGGATGTCCTCGGAGCCAAAAACATTCAGTACTTC. Variable domain in full (rest from reference TRBV5-6 and TRBJ2-4): DAGVTQSPTHLIKTRGQQVTLRCSPKSGHDTVSWYQQALGQGPQFIFQYYEEEERQRGNFPDRFSGHQFPNYSSELNVNALLLGDSALYLCASSLLSGDVLGAKNIQYFGAGTRLSVL.

V is TRBV6-7 and J is TRBJ2-6; the D is unclear. TRBV6-7 is marked as an open reading frame, function uncertain. The CDR3 contains 15 residues. V lost 2 bases and J 5 bases, leaving 10 bases between the germline ends. This chain's CDR3 is CASSYRPLRANVLTF. CDR3 DNA sequence: TGTGCCAGCAGTTACAGGCCGTTAAGGGCCAACGTCCTGACTTTC.

This clone occurred a few times. The gene calls are TRBV5-6 and TRBJ1-1; D is unclear. Germline V gene lookup returns CDR1 SGHDT and CDR2 YYEEEE. The CDR3 extends over 16 amino acids. Trimming removed 4 bases from V and 3 bases from J, with 19 bases in between. CDR3 nucleotides: TGTGCCAGCAGCCCGGTCGGAAGGATTCGGGACACTGAAGCTTTCTTT. Its protein product is CASSPVGRIRDTEAFF.

This chain connects TRBV7-2 to TRBJ2-1; 15 positions match TRBD2. Germline V gives CDR1 SGHTA, CDR2 FQGNSA. V gave up 5 bases and J gave up 5 bases; unmatched junction bases: 7. This CDR3 comprises 17 residues. CDR3 sequence: CASSPGTSGGNDNEQFF. CDR3 DNA: TGTGCCAGCAGCCCCGGGACTAGCGGGGGGAACGACAATGAGCAGTTCTTC.

The rearrangement links TRBV28 to TRBJ2-6, with D uncertain. The CDR3 covers 18 residues. Germline CDR1 reads MDHEN; CDR2 reads SYDVKM. Trimming shortened V by 1 base and J by 1 base, and 14 bases separated the two germline ends. CDR3 in DNA: TGTGCCAGCAGTTTATCTGACCGATCCTTTTCTGGGGCCAACGTCCTGACTTTC. This codes for CASSLSDRSFSGANVLTF.

The genes are TRBV27 and TRBJ1-5; D remains unclear. Germline lookup yields CDR1 MNHEY and CDR2 SMNVEV (reference sequence). The CDR3 sequence is 14 residues long. Trimming stripped 3 bases from V and 1 base from J, with 7 bases between. The CDR3 DNA reads as TGTGCCAGCAGTTTTTTGGGGAGCAATCAGCCCCAGCATTTT. Translated: CASSFLGSNQPQHF.

The V gene is TRBV27, the J gene TRBJ2-1; D is possibly TRBD1 (8 bases). CDR1 MNHEY and CDR2 SMNVEV come from the germline V gene (reference sequence). The CDR3 runs 18 residues. Trimming left V 6 bases short and J 2 bases short, with 23 bases between. CDR3 coding DNA: TGTGCCAGCAGATGGGGGTCAGGGGGCGGGGGCCCCTACAATGAGCAGTTCTTC. Protein product: CASRWGSGGGGPYNEQFF.

This clone was observed a handful of times. The V and J genes are TRBV7-2 and TRBJ2-2; a possible D gene is TRBD2 (6 bases). CDR1 is SGHTA and CDR2 is FQGNSA in the germline V gene. Trimming pared 1 base from V and 7 bases from J, leaving 16 bases between. The length of the CDR3 is 16 residues. The chain's CDR3 is CASSLEVGGVGGELFF. The CDR3, as DNA: TGTGCCAGCAGCTTAGAGGTCGGGGGAGTGGGCGGGGAGCTGTTTTTT. Using reference TRBV7-2 and TRBJ2-2 for the parts outside the CDR3, the full variable domain is GAGVSQSPSNKVTEKGKDVELRCDPISGHTALYWYRQSLGQGLEFLIYFQGNSAPDKSGLPSDRFSAERTGGSVSTLTIQRTQQEDSAVYLCASSLEVGGVGGELFFGEGSRLTVL.

The chain employs TRBV9 and TRBJ1-4, with D tentatively TRBD1 (5 bases). Per the germline V gene, CDR1 is SGDLS and CDR2 is YYNGEE. V dropped 5 bases and J dropped 2 bases, with 13 bases sitting between them. The CDR3 consists of 15 residues. Here the CDR3 reads CASSADGGTNEKLFF. CDR3 bases: TGTGCCAGCAGTGCGGACGGGGGTACTAATGAAAAACTGTTTTTT. Full variable domain (missing parts from reference TRBV9 and TRBJ1-4): DSGVTQTPKHLITATGQRVTLRCSPRSGDLSVYWYQQSLDQGLQFLIQYYNGEERAKGNILERFSAQQFPDLHSELNLSSLELGDSALYFCASSADGGTNEKLFFGSGTQLSVL.

This clone has a single count. The chain has TRBV6-4 and TRBJ2-5, with D perhaps assigned TRBD1 or TRBD2 (7 bases each). Germline CDR1 reads MRHNA; CDR2 reads SNTAGT. V dropped 0 bases and J dropped 1 base, with 12 bases sitting between them. The CDR3 is made up of 16 amino acids. CDR3 nucleotide sequence: TGTGCCAGCAGTGACTCACCAGGGGGGGGCCAAGAGACCCAGTACTTC. Translation: CASSDSPGGGQETQYF.

J is TRBJ1-6 and V is TRBV5-1; D is perhaps TRBD1 (6 bases). The V gene's germline CDR1 is SGHRS and CDR2 YFSETQ. This CDR3 is 13 amino acids long. V dropped 4 bases and J dropped 9 bases, with 11 bases sitting between them. The CDR3: CASSRDKVSPLHF. The CDR3 region has the DNA TGCGCCAGCAGCCGGGACAAGGTTTCACCCCTCCACTTT.

In this sample, this clone turned up once. A much larger clone is a single base away; this may be a read error. V usage is TRBV7-9 and J usage is TRBJ2-2; TRBD1 matches 8 bases. This CDR3 comprises 17 residues. The junction had 10 bases not matched to a gene; V was cut back by 0 bases and J by 7 bases. The germline CDR1 and CDR2 sequences are SEHNR and FQNEAQ (reference sequence). DNA of the CDR3: TGTGCCAGCAGCTTAGCGGGCAGGGGGCGCGACATCGGGGAGCTGTTTTTT. It specifies CASSLAGRGRDIGELFF.

The chain employs TRBV28 and TRBJ1-2; no clear D gene. The V gene lost 3 bases and the J gene lost 4 bases, with 9 bases spanning the gap. In germline, CDR1 is MDHEN, CDR2 SYDVKM. The CDR3 is 13 amino acids. The CDR3, as DNA: TGTGCCAGCAGTTTGTCCGGGCTCTATGGCTACACCTTC. Encoded protein: CASSLSGLYGYTF.

This chain joins TRBV9 and TRBJ2-3, with 9 positions matching TRBD2. Germline CDR1 is SGDLS and CDR2 is YYNGEE. The V and J ends lost 3 bases and 1 base, in that order; junction bases with no gene match: 0. The CDR3 consists of 14 residues. The CDR3 sequence is CASSASGGTDTQYF. The CDR3 coding sequence is TGTGCCAGCAGCGCTAGCGGGGGCACAGATACGCAGTATTTT.

The genes are TRBV7-9 and TRBJ1-1; D call uncertain. CDR1 is SEHNR, CDR2 FQNEAQ, per germline (reference sequence). This CDR3 spans 15 amino acids. The V gene lost 7 bases and the J gene lost 7 bases, with 22 bases spanning the gap. The CDR3 DNA sequence: TGTGCCAGCAAGCTTAGCGGACTCCCTACCCTTGAAGCTTTCTTT. Its protein is CASKLSGLPTLEAFF.

This rearrangement joins TRBV11-3 to TRBJ2-1; TRBD1 matches 9 bases. The V segment lost 3 bases and the J segment 5 bases; nucleotides outside the gene matches: 5. The CDR3 is made up of 15 amino acids. CDR1 is SGHNT and CDR2 is YENEEA in the germline V gene. For the CDR3, the DNA is TGTGCCAGCAGCTTCCGACAGGGGGGCCACAATGAGCAGTTCTTC. Translating gives CASSFRQGGHNEQFF. The variable domain in full, with the rest retrieved from reference TRBV11-3 and TRBJ2-1, is EAGVVQSPRYKIIEKKQPVAFWCNPISGHNTLYWYLQNLGQGPELLIRYENEEAVDDSQLPKDRFSAERLKGVDSTLKIQPAELGDSAVYLCASSFRQGGHNEQFFGPGTRLTVL.